Below, 30 T cell receptor beta chains from the same sample are listed, as sequenced in a study of response to subunit inactivated influenza vaccine. TCRdb recomputed calls from the RT-PCR reads with MiXCR, one row per CDR3 protein. The sample includes 700,000 to 800,000 distinct CDR3 sequences, about 18% of them seen just once. The sample consisted of PBMCs from blood, taken 5 days after vaccination. The receptors come from a man aged 45 to 65 who received an inactivated influenza vaccine.

This clonotype was seen a few times. The rearrangement joins TRBV11-2 to TRBJ2-1; 11 bases map to TRBD1. CDR3 size: 17 residues. The J segment lost 4 bases and the V segment lost 2 bases, leaving 7 bases of the junction unmatched. CDR1 and CDR2 from the germline V gene are SGHAT and FQNNGV. CDR3 amino acids: CASSLRWTGGYYNEQFF. The CDR3 nucleotides are TGTGCCAGCAGCTTACGTTGGACAGGGGGCTATTACAATGAGCAGTTCTTC. The whole variable domain, filled in from reference TRBV11-2 and TRBJ2-1, reads EAGVAQSPRYKIIEKRQSVAFWCNPISGHATLYWYQQILGQGPKLLIQFQNNGVVDDSQLPKDRFSAERLKGVDSTLKIQPAKLEDSAVYLCASSLRWTGGYYNEQFFGPGTRLTVL.

This clonotype was observed a handful of times. The V call is TRBV20-1, the J call TRBJ2-1; TRBD2 agrees at 10 bases. The CDR3 is made up of 14 amino acids. From germline, CDR1 is DFQATT and CDR2 SNEGSKA (reference sequence). The trim removed 6 bases at V and 4 bases at J, leaving 6 bases unmatched. The CDR3 region has the DNA TGCAGTGCAACCGGGACTAGCGAATACAATGAGCAGTTCTTC. Amino acid sequence: CSATGTSEYNEQFF.

The chain combines TRBV14 with TRBJ2-3; 11 bases line up with TRBD2. The CDR3 runs 14 residues. Trimming at V came to 7 bases and at J to 4 bases, leaving 4 bases not matched to a gene. Germline assignment: CDR1 SGHDN and CDR2 FVKESK. The CDR3 coding sequence is TGTGCCAGCAACCTAGCGGGAGGAGCAGATACGCAGTATTTT. Residues: CASNLAGGADTQYF. The variable domain in full, completed from reference TRBV14 and TRBJ2-3, reads EAGVTQFPSHSVIEKGQTVTLRCDPISGHDNLYWYRRVMGKEIKFLLHFVKESKQDESGMPNNRFLAERTGGTYSTLKVQPAELEDSGVYFCASNLAGGADTQYFGPGTRLTVL.

The gene calls are TRBV5-1 and TRBJ1-1; D is ambiguous. Trimming removed 0 bases from V and 2 bases from J, with 11 bases in between. This CDR3 has 15 amino acids. Germline CDR1 SGHRS, CDR2 YFSETQ. CDR3 nucleotide sequence: TGCGCCAGCAGCTTGGAAGGGTCGGGAAACACTGAAGCTTTCTTT. Its translation: CASSLEGSGNTEAFF.

This clonotype was counted only a few times. The chain combines TRBV6-2 or TRBV6-3 with TRBJ2-1; D call uncertain. CDR1 MNHEY and CDR2 SVGEGT come from the germline V gene. Trimming left V 0 bases short and J 2 bases short, with 11 bases between. This CDR3 has 16 residues. CDR3 in DNA: TGTGCCAGCAGTTACTCGAGTAGGGCGGCCTACAATGAGCAGTTCTTC. Translation: CASSYSSRAAYNEQFF.

This chain connects TRBV20-1 to TRBJ1-2, with D uncertain. Trimming took off 1 base at V and 8 bases at J, with 5 bases between the two ends. Germline V gives CDR1 DFQATT, CDR2 SNEGSKA (reference sequence). The CDR3 spans 10 residues. This CDR3 reads CSARGEGYTF. CDR3 in DNA: TGCAGTGCTAGAGGGGAGGGCTACACCTTC.

The genes are TRBV4-2 and TRBJ2-1, with 13 bases lining up with TRBD2. The CDR3 length is 19 residues. V shed 4 bases and J 5 bases; nucleotides not matched to a gene: 14. Germline V CDR1 and CDR2: LGHNA, YNFKEQ. Written as DNA, the CDR3 is TGTGCCAGCAGCCCGCGGGGACTAGCGGGAAGGGCGGCGAACAATGAGCAGTTCTTC. Its protein product is CASSPRGLAGRAANNEQFF.

V usage is TRBV12-3 or TRBV12-4 and J usage is TRBJ2-7; D is unclear. V lost 5 bases and J 4 bases, leaving 9 bases between the germline ends. This CDR3 contains 12 residues. In DNA, the CDR3 is TGTGCCAGCAGTCTCTATTTATACGAGCAGTACTTC. Encoded protein: CASSLYLYEQYF.

The table lists this clonotype with many counts. At one boundary the junction diverges from the germline segment, which might be a read error. Written as DNA, the CDR3 is TGTGCCAGCAGTTTAGTAGCGGGAACACAAGAGACCCAGTACTTC. Protein sequence: CASSLVAGTQETQYF. This chain joins TRBV7-2 and TRBJ2-5; 8 bases fit TRBD2. The length of the CDR3 is 15 residues. Germline CDR1 is SGHTA and CDR2 is FQGNSA.

This chain links TRBV7-6 with TRBJ2-7, with 9 bases identical to TRBD2. The germline V gene encodes CDR1 SGHVS and CDR2 FNYEAQ. This CDR3 has 14 residues. Losses at the gene ends were 5 bases for V and 9 bases for J; bases not matched to a gene: 11. The CDR3 DNA reads TGTGCCAGCAGCCCCCGCCTAGCGGGAAGCGGGCAGTACTTC. It specifies CASSPRLAGSGQYF.

V usage is TRBV20-1 and J usage is TRBJ2-7, with TRBD1 identical over 7 bases. Germline V gives CDR1 DFQATT, CDR2 SNEGSKA (reference sequence). The length of the CDR3 is 11 residues. With 5 bases clipped from V and 9 bases from J, the junction kept 7 bases outside the gene matches. CDR3: CSAVYPGGQYF. The DNA for the CDR3 is TGCAGTGCTGTCTACCCAGGGGGGCAGTACTTC.

A few counts support this clonotype. V gene TRBV20-1 combines with J gene TRBJ2-3, with 9 bases fitting TRBD2. Germline CDR1 and CDR2: DFQATT and SNEGSKA (reference sequence). V lost 3 bases, J lost 2 bases, and 6 bases stayed unmatched. This CDR3 has 15 residues. In DNA form, the CDR3 reads TGCAGTGCTAGTATGGCTAGCGGGACCACAGATACGCAGTATTTT. Amino acid sequence: CSASMASGTTDTQYF.

The V call is TRBV4-1, the J call TRBJ2-7; D is ambiguous. This CDR3 spans 15 amino acids. The V end lost 0 bases, the J end lost 2 bases, and 11 bases lay between the germline ends. CDR1 is MGHRA, CDR2 YSYEKL, per germline. The CDR3 reads CASSQENSPAYEQYF. As DNA, the CDR3 is TGCGCCAGCAGCCAAGAAAACTCACCGGCCTACGAGCAGTACTTC.

This clonotype was observed once. The chain carries TRBV7-8 and TRBJ2-5; D perhaps matches TRBD2 (5 bases). CDR3 length: 16 residues. Germline V lookup: CDR1 SGHVS, CDR2 FQNEAQ. Deletions cut 5 bases from V and 2 bases from J, with 18 bases between. The CDR3 DNA is TGTGCCAGCAGCCCGGTCGAGGGAAAATCTCAAGAGACCCAGTACTTC. Residues: CASSPVEGKSQETQYF.

This chain joins TRBV5-1 and TRBJ2-7; 7 nucleotides align to TRBD1. The CDR3 is made up of 13 amino acids. Germline V lookup: CDR1 SGHRS, CDR2 YFSETQ. Trimming at V came to 4 bases and at J to 1 base, leaving 2 bases not matched to a gene. The CDR3 here is CASSATGSYEQYF. The CDR3 region has the DNA TGCGCCAGCAGCGCGACAGGGTCCTACGAGCAGTACTTC.

This sequence joins TRBV6-2 or TRBV6-3 and TRBJ2-1; D remains unclear. This CDR3 has 14 residues. Germline-derived CDR1 and CDR2 are MNHEY and SVGEGT. Trimming shortened V by 5 bases and J by 9 bases, and 17 bases separated the two germline ends. The CDR3 spells CASSIRRTHGEQFF. CDR3 in DNA: TGTGCCAGCAGTATCCGCAGGACGCACGGTGAGCAGTTCTTC.

The table lists this clonotype with many counts. This chain connects TRBV28 to TRBJ2-1, with TRBD2 matching 9 bases. The CDR3 runs to 16 residues. The V segment lost 1 base and the J segment 5 bases; nucleotides outside the gene matches: 6. Looked up from germline, CDR1 is MDHEN and CDR2 is SYDVKM. The CDR3 sequence: CASSLLAGGPHNEQFF. The CDR3 region has the DNA TGTGCCAGCAGTTTATTGGCGGGAGGGCCCCACAATGAGCAGTTCTTC.

This clonotype was found a few times. The rearrangement joins TRBV12-3 or TRBV12-4 to TRBJ2-1; 9 nucleotides align to TRBD1. The V and J ends lost 6 bases and 4 bases, in that order; junction bases with no gene match: 7. The length of the CDR3 is 15 residues. The CDR3 here is CASSQDRGIYNEQFF. The CDR3 DNA sequence: TGTGCCAGCAGCCAGGACAGGGGAATTTACAATGAGCAGTTCTTC.

The genes are TRBV10-3 and TRBJ2-1; a weak D match, TRBD1 (6 bases). In germline, CDR1 is ENHRY, CDR2 SYGVKD. There are 13 residues in the CDR3. V gave up 4 bases and J gave up 8 bases, with 12 bases separating them. CDR3 region: CAISGQGIDEQFF. Written as DNA, the CDR3 is TGTGCCATCAGTGGTCAGGGGATCGATGAGCAGTTCTTC.

The chain employs TRBV20-1 and TRBJ1-6; D may be TRBD1 (6 bases). V was pared by 1 base and J by 0 bases, with 16 bases between. Germline CDR1 and CDR2: DFQATT and SNEGSKA (reference sequence). There are 18 residues in the CDR3. CDR3 bases: TGCAGTGCTAGAGCGGGCAGGGGTTTAGGCTCCTATAATTCACCCCTCCACTTT. It translates to CSARAGRGLGSYNSPLHF.

This clonotype has just one count. The chain joins TRBV7-2 to TRBJ2-5, with 7 positions matching TRBD2. Germline V lookup: CDR1 SGHTA, CDR2 FQGNSA. This CDR3 region has 16 residues. Losses at the gene ends were 0 bases for V and 2 bases for J; bases not matched to a gene: 6. The CDR3 spells CASSLALGGGQETQYF. The CDR3 DNA reads TGTGCCAGCAGCTTAGCGCTTGGGGGAGGGCAAGAGACCCAGTACTTC. The full variable domain, rest sourced from reference TRBV7-2 and TRBJ2-5, is GAGVSQSPSNKVTEKGKDVELRCDPISGHTALYWYRQSLGQGLEFLIYFQGNSAPDKSGLPSDRFSAERTGGSVSTLTIQRTQQEDSAVYLCASSLALGGGQETQYFGPGTRLLVL.

Only a few counts were recorded for this clonotype. This sequence joins TRBV11-2 and TRBJ1-6; no firm D call. The CDR3 runs 13 residues. The germline CDR1 and CDR2 sequences are SGHAT and FQNNGV. The V end was cut by 5 bases, the J end by 7 bases, with 9 bases between. The DNA of the CDR3 is TGTGCCAGCAGCCGAAGCAAGAATTCACCCCTCCACTTT. It yields the protein CASSRSKNSPLHF.

This clonotype was counted only a few times. The chain carries TRBV12-3 or TRBV12-4 and TRBJ1-1; no clear D gene. V lost 3 bases and J lost 0, with 8 bases in between. The CDR3 runs to 14 residues. CDR3 residues: CASSFDGMNTEAFF. Written as DNA, the CDR3 is TGTGCCAGCAGTTTCGACGGCATGAACACTGAAGCTTTCTTT.

The rearrangement links TRBV7-9 to TRBJ2-5, with 7 nucleotides matching TRBD1. CDR1 SEHNR and CDR2 FQNEAQ come from the germline V gene (reference sequence). CDR3 length: 15 residues. Germline trimming cut 4 bases from V and 1 base from J; bases unmatched to any gene: 6. The CDR3 reads CASSSLGDSQETQYF. The CDR3 coding sequence is TGTGCCAGCAGCTCCTTAGGGGACAGCCAAGAGACCCAGTACTTC.

This clonotype was found a few times. The chain employs TRBV12-3 or TRBV12-4 and TRBJ2-2, with no clear D. Trimming stripped 1 base from V and 5 bases from J, with 8 bases between. This CDR3 is built from 14 residues. CDR3 nucleotide sequence: TGTGCCAGCAGTTTAGAAGCCTTTACCGGGGAGCTGTTTTTT. Translated, it gives CASSLEAFTGELFF.

The chain has TRBV7-2 and TRBJ2-7; possibly TRBD1 for D (5 bases). The CDR3 totals 14 residues. The germline V gene has CDR1 SGHTA and CDR2 FQGNSA. Deletions cut 9 bases from V and 1 base from J, with 16 bases between. Here the CDR3 reads CASAPGSSSYEQYF. The CDR3 nucleotides are TGTGCCAGTGCGCCAGGGTCTTCGTCCTACGAGCAGTACTTC.

This clonotype occurred many times. The rearrangement joins TRBV12-3 or TRBV12-4 to TRBJ2-6; either TRBD1 or TRBD2 may fit D (5 bases each). V lost 4 bases and J lost 0, with 7 bases in between. The CDR3 sequence is 15 residues long. The CDR3 region has the DNA TGTGCCAGCAGTTCTGGGGGCTCTGGGGCCAACGTCCTGACTTTC. Its translation: CASSSGGSGANVLTF.

This clonotype was recorded a few times. V usage is TRBV4-2 and J usage is TRBJ2-7, with 13 positions matching TRBD2. The germline V gene has CDR1 LGHNA and CDR2 YNFKEQ. This CDR3 region has 17 residues. V was clipped by 0 bases and J by 3 bases; unmatched bases: 5. The CDR3 reads CASSQDQRLAGGYEQYF. The DNA of the CDR3 is TGTGCCAGCAGCCAAGATCAACGACTAGCGGGGGGCTACGAGCAGTACTTC.

The chain combines TRBV5-1 with TRBJ2-3; D is undetermined. Germline CDR1 reads SGHRS; CDR2 reads YFSETQ. The CDR3 spans 15 residues. The V end lost 5 bases, the J end lost 1 base, and 14 bases lay between the germline ends. This CDR3 is CASSRVSGGTDTQYF. DNA for the CDR3: TGCGCCAGCAGTCGGGTGTCTGGGGGCACAGATACGCAGTATTTT.

This rearrangement joins TRBV9 to TRBJ2-3; D remains ambiguous. The CDR3 is 12 residues long. CDR1 and CDR2 (germline): SGDLS, YYNGEE. With 1 base removed from V and 6 bases from J, the gap between germline ends came to 6 bases. CDR3 bases: TGTGCCAGCAGCGTAAGGTCGGATACGCAGTATTTT. As protein: CASSVRSDTQYF. Full variable domain (missing parts from reference TRBV9 and TRBJ2-3): DSGVTQTPKHLITATGQRVTLRCSPRSGDLSVYWYQQSLDQGLQFLIQYYNGEERAKGNILERFSAQQFPDLHSELNLSSLELGDSALYFCASSVRSDTQYFGPGTRLTVL.